A single sample gave rise to the 9 T cell receptor beta chains below, sequenced in a study of shared clonotypes between healthy human individuals (dated by TCRdb to 2020 to 2022). Library generation was performed with the immunoSEQ multiplex PCR assay. Imported from immuneACCESS, the table was reduced by TCRdb to in-frame sequences with V and J called. These copies leave out some clones; in studies compared against another copy, an unresolved V gene accounts for under half, and the cause of the remainder is not known. The sample table lists approximately 470,000 clones, approximately 82% of them with a count of one. In total, the top ten clones hold around 12% of the sample. Sample: PBMCs. The receptors come from a woman aged 40 to 55 in good health. Some clones in this sample may be carry-over from other donors' samples.

The CDR3 DNA reads as TGTGCCAGCAGCTTAGAACTAGCTGGCTACAATGAGCAGTTCTTC. Encoded protein: CASSLELAGYNEQFF. V usage is TRBV7-3 and J usage is TRBJ2-1, with D perhaps matching TRBD2 (6 bases). The CDR3 runs 15 residues. V was cut by 2 bases and J by 3 bases, with 11 bases left in between. Per the germline V gene, CDR1 is SGHTA and CDR2 is FQGTGA.

V gene TRBV5-1 combines with J gene TRBJ1-2; D might be TRBD1 (6 bases). Trimming pared 5 bases from V and 6 bases from J, leaving 20 bases between. CDR3 length equals 15 residues. Per germline, CDR1 SGHRS and CDR2 YFSETQ. CDR3 nucleotides: TGCGCCAGCAGTCTTGGCAGGGGAGTATTAGATGGCTACACCTTC. Its translation is CASSLGRGVLDGYTF.

The CDR3 sequence is CASSYSSGNGGYTF. The CDR3, as DNA: TGTGCCAGCAGTTACTCGTCAGGGAATGGTGGCTACACCTTC. This chain joins TRBV6-5 and TRBJ1-2; the D gene is possibly TRBD1 (5 bases). CDR1 and CDR2 (germline): MNHEY, SVGAGI. The germline V and J ends were trimmed by 0 bases and 7 bases, with 12 bases remaining between them. CDR3 length: 14 residues.

This chain links TRBV4-3 with TRBJ2-7; D is unresolved. The V gene's germline CDR1 is LGHNA and CDR2 YSLEER. Trimming took off 0 bases at V and 3 bases at J, with 15 bases between the two ends. The CDR3 covers 16 residues. CDR3 coding DNA: TGCGCCAGCAGCCAAGACCCTAGGAATGCGATCTACGAGCAGTACTTC. It is translated as CASSQDPRNAIYEQYF.

The rearrangement joins TRBV28 to TRBJ2-3, with TRBD1 as a possible D gene (5 bases). This CDR3 comprises 16 residues. Looked up from germline, CDR1 is MDHEN and CDR2 is SYDVKM. The V gene lost 4 bases and the J gene lost 1 base, with 15 bases spanning the gap. CDR3 bases: TGTGCCAGCAGTTCCCCAAGGGGTAGCCGCACAGATACGCAGTATTTT. It translates to CASSSPRGSRTDTQYF.

The genes are TRBV19 and TRBJ2-1, with 8 bases matching TRBD2. The CDR3 is 16 amino acids. Trimming at V came to 6 bases and at J to 0 bases, leaving 7 bases not matched to a gene. Germline lookup yields CDR1 LNHDA and CDR2 SQIVND (reference sequence). CDR3: CASSSGGTSSYNEQFF. DNA for the CDR3: TGTGCCAGTAGCAGTGGGGGGACTAGCTCCTACAATGAGCAGTTCTTC.

V is TRBV6-6 and J is TRBJ1-5, with 9 nucleotides matching TRBD1. CDR1 and CDR2 (germline): MNHNY, SVGAGI (reference sequence). The CDR3 is made up of 16 amino acids. After removal of 0 bases from V and 5 bases from J, the junction contained 5 bases not matched to a gene. DNA of the CDR3: TGTGCCAGCAGTTACTCGGGGACAGGGCGGGATCAGCCCCAGCATTTT. Translated, it gives CASSYSGTGRDQPQHF.

The chain couples TRBV11-2 to TRBJ2-7; D possibly corresponds to TRBD2 (5 bases). Looked up from germline, CDR1 is SGHAT and CDR2 is FQNNGV. Trimming stripped 1 base from V and 0 bases from J, with 7 bases between. The CDR3 runs 14 residues. The CDR3 sequence is CASSLAGSSYEQYF. DNA for the CDR3: TGTGCCAGCAGCTTAGCGGGGAGCTCCTACGAGCAGTACTTC. Full variable domain (missing parts from reference TRBV11-2 and TRBJ2-7): EAGVAQSPRYKIIEKRQSVAFWCNPISGHATLYWYQQILGQGPKLLIQFQNNGVVDDSQLPKDRFSAERLKGVDSTLKIQPAKLEDSAVYLCASSLAGSSYEQYFGPGTRLTVT.

The chain is built from TRBV9 and TRBJ2-3; a weak D match, TRBD1 (8 bases). Germline V gene sequence: CDR1 SGDLS, CDR2 YYNGEE. The CDR3 has 20 amino acids. V was pared by 4 bases and J by 4 bases, with 31 bases between. The chain's CDR3 is CASSTLKGGTGFFRPDTQYF. CDR3 DNA: TGTGCCAGCAGCACTCTGAAGGGGGGGACAGGTTTTTTCAGGCCAGATACGCAGTATTTT.